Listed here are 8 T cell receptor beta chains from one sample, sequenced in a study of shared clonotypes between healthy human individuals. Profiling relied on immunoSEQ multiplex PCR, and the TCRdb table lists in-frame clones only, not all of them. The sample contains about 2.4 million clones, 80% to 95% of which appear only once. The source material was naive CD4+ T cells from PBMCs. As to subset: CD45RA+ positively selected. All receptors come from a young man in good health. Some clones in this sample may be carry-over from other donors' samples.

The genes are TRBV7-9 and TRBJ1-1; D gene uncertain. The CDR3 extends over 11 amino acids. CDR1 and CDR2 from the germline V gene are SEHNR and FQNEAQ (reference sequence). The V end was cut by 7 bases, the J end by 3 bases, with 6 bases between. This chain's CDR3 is CASTPYTEAFF. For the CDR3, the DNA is TGTGCCAGCACCCCGTACACTGAAGCTTTCTTT.

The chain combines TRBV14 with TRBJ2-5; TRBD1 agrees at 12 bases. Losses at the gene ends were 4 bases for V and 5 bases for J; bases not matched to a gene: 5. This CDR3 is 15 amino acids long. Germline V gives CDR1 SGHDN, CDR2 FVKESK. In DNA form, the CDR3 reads TGTGCCAGCAGCCGGGACAGGGGGCGCGGGGAGACCCAGTACTTC. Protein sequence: CASSRDRGRGETQYF.

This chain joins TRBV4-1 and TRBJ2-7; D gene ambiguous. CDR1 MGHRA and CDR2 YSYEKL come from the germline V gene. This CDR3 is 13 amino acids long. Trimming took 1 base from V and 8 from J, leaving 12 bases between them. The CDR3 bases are TGCGCCAGCAGCCAAGTTCATTTGGTACAGCAGTACTTC. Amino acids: CASSQVHLVQQYF.

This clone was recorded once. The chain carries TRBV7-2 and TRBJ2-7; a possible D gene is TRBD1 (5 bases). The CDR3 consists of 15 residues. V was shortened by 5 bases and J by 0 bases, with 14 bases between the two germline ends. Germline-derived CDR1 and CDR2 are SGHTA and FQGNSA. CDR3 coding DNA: TGTGCCAGCAGCCCAAGGGGATTAAGCTCCTACGAGCAGTACTTC. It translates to CASSPRGLSSYEQYF. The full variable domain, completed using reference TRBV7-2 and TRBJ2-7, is GAGVSQSPSNKVTEKGKDVELRCDPISGHTALYWYRQSLGQGLEFLIYFQGNSAPDKSGLPSDRFSAERTGGSVSTLTIQRTQQEDSAVYLCASSPRGLSSYEQYFGPGTRLTVT.

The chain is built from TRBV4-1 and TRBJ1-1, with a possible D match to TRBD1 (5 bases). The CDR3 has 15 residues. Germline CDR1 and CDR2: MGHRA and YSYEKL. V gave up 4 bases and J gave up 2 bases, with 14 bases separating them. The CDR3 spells CASSPRQRSNTEAFF. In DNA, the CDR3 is TGCGCCAGCAGCCCCCGACAGAGATCAAACACTGAAGCTTTCTTT.

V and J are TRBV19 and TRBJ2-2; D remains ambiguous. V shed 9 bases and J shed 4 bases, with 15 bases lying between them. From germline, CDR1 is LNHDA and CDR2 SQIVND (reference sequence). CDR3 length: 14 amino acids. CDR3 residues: CASGAKPGTGELFF. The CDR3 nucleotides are TGTGCCAGCGGTGCCAAGCCGGGCACCGGGGAGCTGTTTTTT.

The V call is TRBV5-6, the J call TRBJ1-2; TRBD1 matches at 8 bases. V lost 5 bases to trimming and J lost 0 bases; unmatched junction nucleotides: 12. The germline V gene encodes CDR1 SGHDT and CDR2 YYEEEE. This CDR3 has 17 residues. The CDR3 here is CASSLKRTGMANYGYTF. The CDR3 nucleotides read TGTGCCAGCAGTTTGAAACGGACAGGGATGGCTAACTATGGCTACACCTTC.

CDR3 DNA: TGTGCCAGCAGCCTCCCAAAGAGGTCTGAGCAGTTCTTC. Amino acids: CASSLPKRSEQFF. The genes are TRBV7-2 and TRBJ2-1; D call uncertain. From germline, CDR1 is SGHTA and CDR2 FQGNSA. The CDR3 runs to 13 residues. V dropped 5 bases and J dropped 9 bases, with 14 bases sitting between them.